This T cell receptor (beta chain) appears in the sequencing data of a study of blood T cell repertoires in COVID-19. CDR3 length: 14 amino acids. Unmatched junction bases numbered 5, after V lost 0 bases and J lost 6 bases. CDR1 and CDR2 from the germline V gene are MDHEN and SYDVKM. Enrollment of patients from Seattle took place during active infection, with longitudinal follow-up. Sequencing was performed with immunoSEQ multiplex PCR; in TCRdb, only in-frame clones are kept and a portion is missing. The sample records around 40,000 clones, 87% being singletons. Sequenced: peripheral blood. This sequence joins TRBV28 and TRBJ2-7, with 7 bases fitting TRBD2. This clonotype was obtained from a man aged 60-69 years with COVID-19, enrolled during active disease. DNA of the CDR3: TGTGCCAGCAGTTTATGGTCGGGGGGTGGCGAGCAGTACTTC. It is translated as CASSLWSGGGEQYF.